Listed here is a single T cell receptor (beta chain). The antigen is not known. These data are taken from a study of CD8 T cells in Susac syndrome. Study-level results: A relatively small number of individuals underwent TCR sequencing and HLA analysis.

CDR1 SGDLS and CDR2 YYNGEE come from the germline V gene. The V and J ends lost 4 bases and 7 bases respectively, with 12 bases between them. The CDR3 extends over 13 amino acids. Reverse transcription of roughly 0.45 to 1 ug RNA was performed with random hexamers. Multiplex PCR with immunoSEQ amplified the TCR beta CDR3 across 54 Vbeta and 13 Jbeta. TCRdb processed the immunoSEQ multiplex PCR reads anew with MiXCR; each CDR3 protein has one entry. This sample has just over 150,000 distinct CDR3 sequences; over 95% occur once, and the top ten carry 0.13% to 0.15%. The TEMRA cells underwent FACS enrichment, while the CD8+ and CD4+ T cells underwent negative isolation.

The rearrangement uses TRBV9 and TRBJ2-1; D might be TRBD2 (6 bases). Sequencing was performed on CD8+ T cells from PBMCs. This TCR derives from a human donor with multiple sclerosis. The CDR3 loop reads CASSSRRGNEQFF. CDR3 DNA: TGTGCCAGCAGCTCTCGACGGGGGAATGAGCAGTTCTTC.